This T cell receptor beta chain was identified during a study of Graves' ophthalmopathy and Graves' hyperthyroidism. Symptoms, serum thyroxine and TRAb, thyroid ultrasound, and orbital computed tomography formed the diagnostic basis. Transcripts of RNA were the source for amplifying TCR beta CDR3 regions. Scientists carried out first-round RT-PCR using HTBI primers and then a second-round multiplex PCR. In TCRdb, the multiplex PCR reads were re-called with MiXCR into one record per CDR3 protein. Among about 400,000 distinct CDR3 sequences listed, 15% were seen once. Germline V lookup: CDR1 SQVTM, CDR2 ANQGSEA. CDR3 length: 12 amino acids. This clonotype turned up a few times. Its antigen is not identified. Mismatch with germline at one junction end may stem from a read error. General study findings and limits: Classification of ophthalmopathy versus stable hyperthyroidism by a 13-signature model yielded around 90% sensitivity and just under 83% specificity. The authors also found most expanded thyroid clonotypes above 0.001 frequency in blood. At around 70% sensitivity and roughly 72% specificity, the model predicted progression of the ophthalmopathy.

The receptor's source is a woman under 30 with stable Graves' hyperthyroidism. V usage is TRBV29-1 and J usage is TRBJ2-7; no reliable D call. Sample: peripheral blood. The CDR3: CSVETPSYELYF. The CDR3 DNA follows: TGCAGCGTGGAAACCCCTTCCTACGAGCTGTACTTC.